The 18 T cell receptor beta chains below were found in one sample sequenced in a study of response to subunit inactivated influenza vaccine. TCRdb re-called the RT-PCR reads with MiXCR, one entry per CDR3 protein. The sample yields around 580,000 distinct CDR3 sequences, approximately 12% seen once. The specimen comprised PBMCs from blood, sampled on the day of vaccination. Receptors were obtained from a man aged 50-59 years who received an inactivated influenza vaccine.

In its sample, this clonotype was seen many times. The V gene is TRBV28, the J gene TRBJ2-4; D gene ambiguous. Trimming shortened V by 0 bases and J by 4 bases, and 10 bases separated the two germline ends. Germline CDR1 MDHEN, CDR2 SYDVKM. The CDR3 contains 15 residues. The CDR3 reads CASSLWPTEKNIQYF. In DNA form, the CDR3 reads TGTGCCAGCAGTTTATGGCCGACTGAGAAAAACATTCAGTACTTC.

Concerning this clonotype: One end of the junction does not line up with germline, which may come from a read error. The chain joins TRBV18 to TRBJ2-1; TRBD1 matches 7 bases. Germline CDR1 and CDR2: KGHSH and LQKENI. This CDR3 has 11 residues. CDR3 in amino acids: CASSLGQVHSF. CDR3 coding DNA: TGTGCCAGCTCACTCGGACAGGTCCATTCCTTC.

This clonotype was counted between two and nine times. The chain carries TRBV20-1 and TRBJ1-2, with D perhaps matching TRBD1 (5 bases). There are 14 residues in the CDR3. The V and J ends lost 3 bases and 8 bases respectively, with 19 bases between them. Germline values: CDR1 DFQATT, CDR2 SNEGSKA (reference sequence). CDR3 in amino acids: CSASESTAAGGYTF. The CDR3 DNA sequence: TGCAGTGCTAGTGAATCGACAGCCGCAGGGGGCTACACCTTC.

This clonotype came up a few times. The V and J genes are TRBV11-1 and TRBJ2-1, with 12 bases matching TRBD2. CDR3 length equals 19 residues. CDR1 and CDR2 from the germline V gene are SGHAT and FQDESV (reference sequence). Losses at the gene ends were 4 bases for V and 2 bases for J; bases not matched to a gene: 12. The CDR3, as DNA: TGTGCCAGCAGCTCGTCACTTTCTAGCGGGAGGGCCGCCTACAATGAGCAGTTCTTC. It codes for CASSSSLSSGRAAYNEQFF.

The chain employs TRBV6-1 and TRBJ2-7; weak D call: TRBD2 (5 bases). CDR3 length equals 11 residues. Trimming pared 10 bases from V and 3 bases from J, leaving 10 bases between. The germline CDR1 and CDR2 sequences are MNHNS and SASEGT. The CDR3 loop reads CAIRDLYEQYF. CDR3 coding DNA: TGTGCCATCCGGGATCTCTACGAGCAGTACTTC.

In its sample, this clonotype was seen a few times. The chain uses TRBV27 and TRBJ2-7; D perhaps matches TRBD1 (6 bases). The CDR3 sequence is 13 residues long. Germline V gene lookup returns CDR1 MNHEY and CDR2 SMNVEV (reference sequence). V lost 7 bases and J 2 bases, leaving 12 bases between the germline ends. CDR3 coding DNA: TGTGCCAGCATTGGCAGGGGTCCCTACGAGCAGTACTTC. This translates into CASIGRGPYEQYF.

This clonotype was detected ten times or more. V is TRBV30 and J is TRBJ1-5; a weak D match, TRBD1 (6 bases). Trimming pared 2 bases from V and 4 bases from J, leaving 9 bases between. CDR1 is GTSNPN and CDR2 is SVGIG in the germline V gene (reference sequence). The CDR3 contains 13 residues. The CDR3 nucleotides read TGTGCCTGGAGTATCCAGGGGAATCAGCCCCAGCATTTT. Its translation: CAWSIQGNQPQHF.

This clonotype has a handful of counts. This sequence joins TRBV6-1 and TRBJ1-6, with D possibly being TRBD1 (5 bases). Germline loops: CDR1 MNHNS, CDR2 SASEGT. The V end lost 5 bases, the J end lost 17 bases, and 16 bases lay between the germline ends. The CDR3 consists of 12 residues. CDR3 bases: TGTGCCAGCAGTACGCATTCGGGACTAGTCCACTTT. It codes for CASSTHSGLVHF.

This clonotype occurred many times. This chain joins TRBV19 and TRBJ2-4, with 7 bases fitting TRBD1. V shed 6 bases and J 8 bases; nucleotides not matched to a gene: 16. The V gene's germline CDR1 is LNHDA and CDR2 SQIVND (reference sequence). This CDR3 is 16 amino acids long. CDR3: CASSHRQGPVGDIQYF. CDR3 bases: TGTGCCAGTAGCCATAGACAGGGTCCGGTGGGGGACATTCAGTACTTC.

The sample holds many counts of this clonotype. The chain uses TRBV5-1 and TRBJ2-7, with 7 bases aligning to TRBD1. Germline lookup yields CDR1 SGHRS and CDR2 YFSETQ. The CDR3 runs to 15 residues. After removal of 0 bases from V and 5 bases from J, the junction contained 8 bases not matched to a gene. For the CDR3, the DNA is TGCGCCAGCAGCTTGGACGAGGGGGCCGATAACGAGCAGTACTTC. Translation: CASSLDEGADNEQYF.

The chain joins TRBV20-1 to TRBJ2-7; weak D call: TRBD1 (6 bases). CDR1 DFQATT and CDR2 SNEGSKA come from the germline V gene (reference sequence). The CDR3 has 12 amino acids. V shed 4 bases and J shed 2 bases, with 9 bases lying between them. CDR3 DNA sequence: TGCAGTGCTACTGACAGGACCTACGAGCAGTACTTC. Protein: CSATDRTYEQYF.

This clonotype came up a few times. This chain joins TRBV25-1 and TRBJ1-6; 9 bases align to TRBD1. CDR1 is MGHDK, CDR2 SYGVNS, per germline. CDR3 length equals 14 residues. Trimming cost V 7 bases and J 5 bases; bases outside gene matches: 3. CDR3 sequence (DNA): TGTGCCAGCAAGAGACAGGGGGATAATTCACCCCTCCACTTT. Residues: CASKRQGDNSPLHF.

This clonotype showed up just a few times. The J gene is TRBJ2-5, the V gene TRBV6-5, with D unclear. CDR1 MNHEY and CDR2 SVGAGI come from the germline V gene. The CDR3 is made up of 17 amino acids. The V end was cut by 1 base, the J end by 3 bases, with 18 bases between. CDR3 nucleotide sequence: TGTGCCAGCAGTTACTTCCCCGTCCCATCACCCGAAGAGACCCAGTACTTC. Its protein product is CASSYFPVPSPEETQYF.

This clonotype was counted between two and nine times. The chain employs TRBV15 and TRBJ2-1; D gene ambiguous. V lost 1 base, J lost 6 bases, and 7 bases lay in between. This CDR3 comprises 13 residues. The V gene's germline CDR1 is LNHNV and CDR2 YYDKDF (reference sequence). The DNA for the CDR3 is TGTGCCACCAGCAGAGCTGATAGCAATGAGCAGTTCTTC. Its protein is CATSRADSNEQFF. Complete variable domain (other parts from reference TRBV15 and TRBJ2-1): DAMVIQNPRYQVTQFGKPVTLSCSQTLNHNVMYWYQQKSSQAPKLLFHYYDKDFNNEADTPDNFQSRRPNTSFCFLDIRSPGLGDTAMYLCATSRADSNEQFFGPGTRLTVL.

In the case of this clonotype: Just one base apart from a much larger clone, this may be a read error. The chain uses TRBV29-1 and TRBJ2-5; D is perhaps TRBD1 or TRBD2 (5 bases each). Germline-derived CDR1 and CDR2 are SQVTM and ANQGSEA. Deletions cut 5 bases from V and 7 bases from J, with 17 bases between. The CDR3 extends over 13 amino acids. The CDR3 DNA sequence: TGCAGCGTTACGCAGGGACCCTGGGGGACCCAGTACTTC. This codes for CSVTQGPWGTQYF.

This clonotype was picked up a small number of times. The V gene is TRBV19, the J gene TRBJ2-1; 9 nucleotides match TRBD2. The CDR3 covers 17 residues. Trimming cost V 7 bases and J 3 bases; bases outside gene matches: 13. Looked up from germline, CDR1 is LNHDA and CDR2 is SQIVND (reference sequence). The CDR3 bases are TGTGCCAGTACCGATAGGGGGGGTAGCGGGAGCTACAATGAGCAGTTCTTC. It translates to CASTDRGGSGSYNEQFF.

This clonotype was counted only a few times. This chain joins TRBV7-9 and TRBJ2-7; perhaps TRBD1 as D (5 bases). CDR3 size: 15 residues. Trimming stripped 4 bases from V and 4 bases from J, with 17 bases between. The germline V gene encodes CDR1 SEHNR and CDR2 FQNEAQ (reference sequence). DNA of the CDR3: TGTGCCAGCAGCTCTCTCCTGACAGACCCTTACGAGCAGTACTTC. Residues: CASSSLLTDPYEQYF. The full variable domain, with the rest looked up from reference TRBV7-9 and TRBJ2-7, is DTGVSQNPRHKITKRGQNVTFRCDPISEHNRLYWYRQTLGQGPEFLTYFQNEAQLEKSRLLSDRFSAERPKGSFSTLEIQRTEQGDSAMYLCASSSLLTDPYEQYFGPGTRLTVT.

The table lists this clonotype with many counts. The chain couples TRBV11-2 to TRBJ2-1; TRBD2 agrees at 12 bases. Trimming cost V 0 bases and J 7 bases; bases outside gene matches: 16. The CDR3 has 20 amino acids. The V gene's germline CDR1 is SGHAT and CDR2 FQNNGV. CDR3 in DNA: TGTGCCAGCAGCTTAGAGCCCCTAGCGGGAGGGCCTTCGTTTTGGAATGAGCAGTTCTTC. Translated, it gives CASSLEPLAGGPSFWNEQFF. The full variable domain, rest sourced from reference TRBV11-2 and TRBJ2-1, is EAGVAQSPRYKIIEKRQSVAFWCNPISGHATLYWYQQILGQGPKLLIQFQNNGVVDDSQLPKDRFSAERLKGVDSTLKIQPAKLEDSAVYLCASSLEPLAGGPSFWNEQFFGPGTRLTVL.